These 17 T cell receptor beta chains originate from one sample sequenced in a study of T cells in Graves' hyperthyroidism and ophthalmopathy. Amplified TCR beta CDR3 regions came from RNA transcripts. The HTBI set primed first-round TCR CDR3 RT-PCR. TCRdb recomputed calls from the multiplex PCR reads with MiXCR, one row per CDR3 protein. The repertoire holds roughly 510,000 distinct CDR3 sequences, with less than 25% as singletons. Sequenced material: blood. The receptors originated from a man aged 18 to 35 with Graves' hyperthyroidism.

This clonotype was observed at least ten times. The rearrangement links TRBV6-1 to TRBJ1-5, with D perhaps matching TRBD1 (5 bases). Trimming took 9 bases from V and 3 from J, leaving 12 bases between them. Germline assignment: CDR1 MNHNS and CDR2 SASEGT. The CDR3 runs 13 residues. The CDR3 DNA reads as TGTGCCAGGGGGACTATCCACAATCAGCCCCAGCATTTT. The encoded protein is CARGTIHNQPQHF.

The chain carries TRBV5-1 and TRBJ2-5; weak D call: TRBD1 (5 bases). Looked up from germline, CDR1 is SGHRS and CDR2 is YFSETQ. This CDR3 contains 14 residues. V lost 7 bases, J lost 5 bases, and 18 bases lay in between. The CDR3 is CASGPGSRLETQYF. As DNA, the CDR3 is TGCGCCAGCGGCCCAGGGTCCCGGTTGGAGACCCAGTACTTC.

This clonotype was counted at least ten times. The rearrangement uses TRBV12-3 or TRBV12-4 and TRBJ1-1, with 11 positions matching TRBD1. CDR3 length: 15 amino acids. V shed 5 bases and J 0 bases; nucleotides not matched to a gene: 2. The CDR3 spells CASSRTGGLNTEAFF. DNA for the CDR3: TGTGCCAGCAGTAGGACAGGGGGCTTGAACACTGAAGCTTTCTTT.

This clonotype was seen only a few times. This chain links TRBV5-1 with TRBJ1-1; D might be TRBD1 (5 bases). Germline V CDR1 and CDR2: SGHRS, YFSETQ. Trimming took 0 bases from V and 5 from J, leaving 8 bases between them. This CDR3 has 13 residues. CDR3 loop: CASSLDRWTEAFF. In DNA, the CDR3 is TGCGCCAGCAGCTTGGACAGGTGGACTGAAGCTTTCTTT.

This clonotype was detected many times. The chain combines TRBV2 with TRBJ1-2; 7 bases align to TRBD1. V lost 1 base to trimming and J lost 8 bases; unmatched junction nucleotides: 10. Germline V gene lookup returns CDR1 SNHLY and CDR2 FYNNEI. This CDR3 contains 15 residues. The CDR3 nucleotides read TGTGCCAGCAGTGAAGACCGCGGCAGGGGGGGAGGCTACACCTTC. Protein product: CASSEDRGRGGGYTF.

The chain's CDR3 is CASSYSGQETEQYF. CDR3 sequence (DNA): TGTGCCAGCAGTTATTCGGGACAGGAGACCGAGCAGTACTTC. The chain couples TRBV6-5 to TRBJ2-7; 8 bases match TRBD1. This CDR3 is built from 14 residues. CDR1 is MNHEY and CDR2 is SVGAGI in the germline V gene. Unmatched junction bases numbered 7, after V lost 3 bases and J lost 6 bases.

The table lists this clonotype with many counts. The rearrangement links TRBV11-1 to TRBJ2-7; the D gene is possibly TRBD2 (6 bases). Trimming took off 5 bases at V and 0 bases at J, with 17 bases between the two ends. The CDR3 runs 16 residues. Per germline, CDR1 SGHAT and CDR2 FQDESV (reference sequence). This CDR3 is CASSLGDSRRSYEQYF. CDR3 coding DNA: TGTGCCAGCAGCCTAGGGGACTCGAGACGCTCCTACGAGCAGTACTTC.

Ten or more counts support this clonotype. The V gene is TRBV30, the J gene TRBJ1-1; TRBD1 agrees at 8 bases. Germline CDR1 reads GTSNPN; CDR2 reads SVGIG (reference sequence). CDR3 length equals 14 residues. V dropped 2 bases and J dropped 1; count of bases not matched to a gene: 3. The CDR3 spells CAWSPTGGNTEAFF. The DNA for the CDR3 is TGTGCCTGGAGTCCCACAGGGGGGAACACTGAAGCTTTCTTT.

This clonotype was counted a few times. With a much larger clone just one base away, this may be a read error. V gene TRBV11-1 combines with J gene TRBJ1-3; a weak D match, TRBD1 (5 bases). This CDR3 has 16 amino acids. CDR1 SGHAT and CDR2 FQDESV come from the germline V gene (reference sequence). In nucleotides, the CDR3 is TGTGCCGGCAGCTTAGTAAGGGACTACTCTGGAAACACCATATATTTT. Its protein product is CAGSLVRDYSGNTIYF.

Many counts were recorded for this clonotype. The chain joins TRBV28 to TRBJ2-7; D might be TRBD1 or TRBD2, each matching 5 bases. The CDR3 has 15 residues. V lost 2 bases and J lost 0, with 11 bases in between. Germline assignment: CDR1 MDHEN and CDR2 SYDVKM. CDR3 in DNA: TGTGCCAGCAGTTTAGAGGGACGGTCCTCCTACGAGCAGTACTTC. The encoded protein is CASSLEGRSSYEQYF.

This clonotype was found many times. The rearrangement uses TRBV27 and TRBJ1-2; D call uncertain. This CDR3 has 13 amino acids. Trimming left V 3 bases short and J 6 bases short, with 11 bases between. CDR1 MNHEY and CDR2 SMNVEV come from the germline V gene (reference sequence). CDR3 residues: CASSFTGMNGYTF. CDR3 DNA sequence: TGTGCCAGCAGTTTTACGGGGATGAATGGCTACACCTTC.

This clonotype was observed many times. The V gene is TRBV11-1, the J gene TRBJ1-5, with no clear D. Trimming pared 1 base from V and 7 bases from J, leaving 8 bases between. This CDR3 is 13 amino acids long. CDR1 and CDR2 from the germline V gene are SGHAT and FQDESV (reference sequence). In DNA, the CDR3 is TGTGCCAGCAGCTTAGGCCCAGCACAGCCCCAGCATTTT. Amino acids: CASSLGPAQPQHF. Full variable domain (remainder filled in from reference TRBV11-1 and TRBJ1-5): EAEVAQSPRYKITEKSQAVAFWCDPISGHATLYWYRQILGQGPELLVQFQDESVVDDSQLPKDRFSAERLKGVDSTLKIQPAELGDSAMYLCASSLGPAQPQHFGDGTRLSIL.

This clonotype was counted at least ten times. This chain joins TRBV30 and TRBJ2-7; 7 nucleotides match TRBD1. The CDR3 totals 13 residues. Germline loops: CDR1 GTSNPN, CDR2 SVGIG (reference sequence). V lost 4 bases and J lost 4; bases outside the gene matches: 7. The CDR3 loop reads CAWNRDSHYEQYF. The CDR3 DNA sequence: TGTGCCTGGAACAGGGACAGTCATTACGAGCAGTACTTC. Complete variable domain (other parts from reference TRBV30 and TRBJ2-7): SQTIHQWPATLVQPVGSPLSLECTVEGTSNPNLYWYRQAAGRGLQLLFYSVGIGQISSEVPQNLSASRPQDRQFILSSKKLLLSDSGFYLCAWNRDSHYEQYFGPGTRLTVT.

Regarding this clonotype: One end of the junction is discordant with germline, which a read error may explain. The chain employs TRBV12-3 or TRBV12-4 and TRBJ1-5; D not resolved. This CDR3 has 10 amino acids. Here the CDR3 DNA reads TGTGCCAGCCGATCTAGGCCCCACCATTTT. Protein sequence: CASRSRPHHF.

This clonotype came up many times. V and J are TRBV7-9 and TRBJ2-7, with 8 bases lining up with TRBD1. This CDR3 is built from 15 residues. V shed 6 bases and J 0 bases; nucleotides not matched to a gene: 7. The germline V gene encodes CDR1 SEHNR and CDR2 FQNEAQ (reference sequence). CDR3 region: CASSSGQGYSYEQYF. The CDR3 DNA is TGTGCCAGCAGTTCAGGACAGGGATACTCCTACGAGCAGTACTTC.

This clonotype appeared many times. The rearrangement links TRBV10-3 to TRBJ2-7; no reliable D call. The CDR3 runs 11 residues. Germline V gives CDR1 ENHRY, CDR2 SYGVKD. Trimming took off 4 bases at V and 5 bases at J, with 6 bases between the two ends. In DNA, the CDR3 is TGTGCCATCAGTGGAACAGACGAGCAGTACTTC. This gives the protein CAISGTDEQYF.

This clonotype was picked up many times. The gene calls are TRBV29-1 and TRBJ2-2; D unresolved. V was clipped by 4 bases and J by 7 bases, with 13 bases between them. The CDR3 has 13 residues. Germline assignment: CDR1 SQVTM and CDR2 ANQGSEA. CDR3: CSVGWLSGGELFF. The CDR3 DNA reads as TGCAGCGTTGGGTGGCTATCTGGCGGGGAGCTGTTTTTT.